Listed below are T cell receptor beta chains from one sample, sequenced in a study of blood T cell repertoires in COVID-19. Profiling relied on immunoSEQ multiplex PCR, and the TCRdb table lists in-frame clones only, not all of them. The sample lists more than 60,000 clones, 65% to 85% occurring once. Sequenced sample: peripheral blood. All receptors come from a man in his 60s with active or convalescent COVID-19. The CDR3 runs from the conserved cysteine through the conserved F or W.

j_gene | v_gene | CDR3aa
TRBJ1-1 | TRBV6-6 | CASSTPAGRTEAFF
TRBJ1-6 | TRBV10-3 | CAINKGAPNSPLHF
TRBJ2-5 | TRBV19 | CASSPGTGRETQYF
TRBJ1-5 | TRBV19 | CASRPQQGGNQPQHF
TRBJ2-3 | TRBV5-6 | CASSLMAGGEDTQYF
TRBJ1-2 | TRBV29-1 | CSAHDDSRNGYTF
TRBJ2-7 | TRBV23-1 | CASSRRRDSAYEQYF
TRBJ1-2 | TRBV29-1 | CSVPSGGANYGYTF
TRBJ2-5 | TRBV5-4 | CASSFRTGTQETQYF
TRBJ1-2 | TRBV4-1 | CASSQEGGYGYTF